This T cell receptor beta chain was documented in a study of T cell responses to AZD1222 COVID-19 vaccine. There are a few counts of this clone. Its target is not known. Study findings and constraints: Repertoire sampling occurred only after the peak T cell response. The reported proportion of spike-specific TCRs targeting unmutated variant regions was nearly half. Spike-specific TCR breadth and depth were elevated following two AZD1222 doses. Donors were mostly white British, more females; clonal diversity possibly underestimated.

TCRdb's table, derived via immunoSEQ multiplex PCR, lists solely in-frame clones and lacks some. The sample has over 150,000 clones; 87% are singletons. Per the germline V gene, CDR1 is MNHEY and CDR2 is SVGAGI. V shed 7 bases and J shed 2 bases, with 15 bases lying between them. The CDR3 is 15 amino acids. The sample was peripheral blood, taken on day 0 of AZD1222 vaccination. The TCR originated in an adult in good health. This chain uses TRBV6-5 with TRBJ1-3; D gene ambiguous. Here the CDR3 DNA reads TGTGCCAGCATCGCCTTTGCGGGTGCTGGAAACACCATATATTTT. Residues: CASIAFAGAGNTIYF.